These 22 T cell receptor beta chains originate from one sample sequenced in a study of tumor-infiltrating lymphocytes in oesophageal squamous cell carcinoma. Each CDR3 protein is one row after TCRdb ran MiXCR on the PCR reads. The data contain thousands of distinct CDR3 sequences, 55% to 80% of them singletons. The sequenced sample was esophageal tumor tissue. The receptors shown here come from a female donor with esophageal squamous cell carcinoma.

This clonotype was observed a handful of times. This chain links TRBV28 with TRBJ2-3; 7 bases are shared with TRBD1. This CDR3 contains 15 residues. CDR1 is MDHEN, CDR2 SYDVKM, per germline. V shed 6 bases, J shed 0 bases, and the junction held 6 bases outside the gene matches. CDR3 DNA: TGTGCCAGCAGGACGACAGGGCCTAGCACAGATACGCAGTATTTT. As protein: CASRTTGPSTDTQYF.

The genes are TRBV27 and TRBJ2-5, with 9 bases matching TRBD1. The J call may be incorrect, as the DNA end agrees better with TRBJ2-7. Germline V gene data show CDR1 as MNHEY and CDR2 as SMNVEV (reference sequence). The CDR3 length is 15 residues. CDR3 protein: CASSSAGQGSYEQYF. The DNA for the CDR3 is TGTGCCAGCAGTTCCGCCGGACAGGGGAGCTACGAGCAGTACTTC.

The chain joins TRBV7-9 to TRBJ2-5; D perhaps matches TRBD1 (5 bases). The J call could be wrong; TRBJ2-1 is a better fit for the DNA end. The CDR3 is 13 amino acids. The germline CDR1 and CDR2 sequences are SEHNR and FQNEAQ (reference sequence). The CDR3 reads CASSLGQMETQFF. The CDR3 bases are TGTGCCAGCAGCTTAGGACAGATGGAGACCCAGTTCTTC.

This chain links TRBV7-6 with TRBJ2-4, with 8 bases matching TRBD1. Near its end, the DNA agrees better with TRBJ2-1, so the J call may be wrong. CDR3 length equals 13 residues. Per the germline V gene, CDR1 is SGHVS and CDR2 is FNYEAQ. CDR3 in amino acids: CASSFGQGYEQFF. CDR3 DNA: TGTGCCAGCAGCTTCGGACAGGGATACGAGCAGTTCTTC.

This clonotype was observed a handful of times. No DNA is shown, since the ends of the CDR3 on it are uncertain; the CDR3 is the one TCRdb lists. This rearrangement joins TRBV7-5 to TRBJ2-2; the D call of TRBD2 is as the table states it, not checked on the DNA. TRBV7-5 is designated a pseudogene. Counting both end residues, the CDR3 totals 18 amino acids. The CDR3 spells CISVPEAPGLENTGELFF.

The chain has TRBV6-1 and TRBJ2-7; a possible D gene is TRBD2 (5 bases). Per the germline V gene, CDR1 is MNHNS and CDR2 is SASEGT. V dropped 6 bases and J dropped 7 bases, with 16 bases sitting between them. The CDR3 is made up of 13 amino acids. CDR3 protein: CASRYGSTGEQYF. In DNA form, the CDR3 reads TGTGCCAGCAGGTATGGCTCGACGGGAGAGCAGTACTTC.

This chain uses TRBV7-9 with TRBJ2-1, with D maybe TRBD2 (6 bases). V was pared by 3 bases and J by 8 bases, with 23 bases between. This CDR3 has 17 residues. CDR1 is SEHNR and CDR2 is FQNEAQ in the germline V gene (reference sequence). CDR3 nucleotide sequence: TGTGCCAGCAGCTTTGGTATCCGGGGGACCCGTGGGGATGAGCAGTTCTTC. It translates to CASSFGIRGTRGDEQFF.

J is TRBJ2-5 and V is TRBV7-2; 9 bases are a match to TRBD1. Trimming at V came to 1 base and at J to 2 bases, leaving 5 bases not matched to a gene. The CDR3 runs to 16 residues. CDR1 is SGHTA and CDR2 is FQGNSA in the germline V gene. In nucleotides, the CDR3 is TGTGCCAGCAGCTTAGGGGCCGGGACAGGGCAAGAGACCCAGTACTTC. Translating gives CASSLGAGTGQETQYF.

V gene TRBV7-2 combines with J gene TRBJ2-5, with TRBD1 matching 9 bases. CDR3 size: 15 residues. After removal of 5 bases from V and 4 bases from J, the junction contained 8 bases not matched to a gene. Per germline, CDR1 SGHTA and CDR2 FQGNSA. The CDR3 spells CASSPSLTGGETQYF. Here the CDR3 DNA reads TGTGCCAGCAGCCCCTCTCTGACAGGGGGAGAGACCCAGTACTTC.

The gene calls are TRBV7-2 and TRBJ2-1; the D is unclear. The J call may be mistaken, given a closer DNA end match to TRBJ2-5. Germline assignment: CDR1 SGHTA and CDR2 FQGNSA. The CDR3 length is 13 residues. CDR3 sequence reads: CASSLGVGETQYF. The CDR3 DNA is TGTGCCAGCAGCTTAGGGGTCGGAGAGACCCAGTACTTC.

This clonotype turned up a few times. The V and J genes are TRBV7-2 and TRBJ2-5; no clear D. The end of the DNA aligns better with TRBJ2-7, so the J call may be wrong. The CDR3 sequence is 13 residues long. Germline CDR1 reads SGHTA; CDR2 reads FQGNSA. CDR3 sequence: CASSLELTYEQYF. Here the CDR3 DNA reads TGTGCCAGCAGCTTAGAGCTTACCTACGAGCAGTACTTC.

With respect to this clonotype: Mismatch with germline at one junction end may stem from a read error. The chain has TRBV6-1 and TRBJ1-4; D remains ambiguous. This CDR3 region has 15 residues. Germline loops: CDR1 MNHNS, CDR2 SASEGT. In DNA form, the CDR3 reads TGTGCCAGCAGGGAAGAGGGCCCTCCTAATGAAAAACTGTTTTTT. Its protein product is CASREEGPPNEKLFF.

The CDR3 protein is CASSPVARGRGEQYF. For the CDR3, the DNA is TGTGCCAGCAGCCCTGTGGCTAGAGGCCGGGGGGAGCAGTACTTC. The gene calls are TRBV7-3 and TRBJ2-3; perhaps TRBD2 as D (6 bases). The DNA matches TRBJ2-7 better at its end, which makes the J call doubtful. The CDR3 is made up of 15 amino acids. Germline V lookup: CDR1 SGHTA, CDR2 FQGTGA.

The J gene is TRBJ2-5, the V gene TRBV11-3, with D perhaps being TRBD1 or TRBD2 (6 bases each). Judging by the DNA end, TRBJ2-7 fits better; the J call may be wrong. CDR3 length equals 14 residues. The germline V gene encodes CDR1 SGHNT and CDR2 YENEEA. CDR3 residues: CASSLAERGDEQYF. The CDR3 DNA reads TGTGCCAGCAGCTTAGCAGAGAGGGGGGACGAGCAGTACTTC.

To note about this clonotype: A junction end diverges from the germline sequence, so it may reflect a read error. The J gene is TRBJ2-1, the V gene TRBV7-7, with D hard to call. The CDR3 is 15 amino acids. Germline CDR1 SSHAT, CDR2 FNYEAQ (reference sequence). The DNA for the CDR3 is TGTGCTAGCAGCTTAGAAGAGGCTACCAACAATGAGCAGTTCTTC. It encodes CASSLEEATNNEQFF.

V usage is TRBV6-2 or TRBV6-3 and J usage is TRBJ1-1; maybe TRBD1 (5 bases). Germline lookup yields CDR1 MNHEY and CDR2 SVGEGT. Trimming took 2 bases from V and 7 from J, leaving 8 bases between them. The CDR3 loop spans 12 amino acids. The CDR3 loop reads CASSYIGDEAFF. CDR3 DNA: TGTGCCAGCAGTTACATAGGGGATGAAGCTTTCTTT.

This chain connects TRBV7-9 to TRBJ2-3; 8 bases are shared with TRBD2. J gave up 4 bases and V 3 bases, and 6 bases lay outside the gene matches. CDR1 is SEHNR, CDR2 FQNEAQ, per germline (reference sequence). The CDR3 is 15 amino acids. CDR3 coding DNA: TGTGCCAGCAGCTTTCTGGCGGGAGGAGCAGATACGCAGTATTTT. This sequence encodes CASSFLAGGADTQYF. The variable domain in full, with the rest retrieved from reference TRBV7-9 and TRBJ2-3, is DTGVSQNPRHKITKRGQNVTFRCDPISEHNRLYWYRQTLGQGPEFLTYFQNEAQLEKSRLLSDRFSAERPKGSFSTLEIQRTEQGDSAMYLCASSFLAGGADTQYFGPGTRLTVL.

In its sample, this clonotype was seen a few times. V usage is TRBV7-2 and J usage is TRBJ2-7, with D tentatively TRBD2 (6 bases). Near its end, the DNA agrees better with TRBJ2-5, so the J call may be wrong. Germline V gene data show CDR1 as SGHTA and CDR2 as FQGNSA. The CDR3 covers 13 residues. The CDR3 nucleotides are TGTGCCAGCAGCTTATCTGGGGGGGAGACCCAGTACTTC. This gives the protein CASSLSGGETQYF.

DNA of the CDR3: TGTGCCCAGGAGGCCTCTGGGGCCAACGTCCTGACTTTC. Its translation: CAQEASGANVLTF. This chain links TRBV7-4 with TRBJ2-6, with D possibly being TRBD2 (5 bases). The CDR3 contains 13 residues. CDR1 is SGHVT and CDR2 is SQSDAQ in the germline V gene. V shed 11 bases and J shed 0 bases, with 8 bases lying between them.

The chain is built from TRBV7-8 and TRBJ2-3; TRBD1 might be the D (6 bases). The tail of the sequence fits TRBJ2-5 better, so the J call may be wrong. CDR1 is SGHVS and CDR2 is FQNEAQ in the germline V gene. The CDR3 has 14 residues. CDR3 loop: CASSLARGQETQYF. The CDR3 DNA sequence: TGTGCCAGCAGCTTAGCTAGGGGGCAAGAGACCCAGTACTTC.

This clonotype was found many times. The V and J genes are TRBV7-6 and TRBJ2-7, with D tentatively TRBD1 or TRBD2 (6 bases each). Germline-derived CDR1 and CDR2 are SGHVS and FNYEAQ. The CDR3 contains 16 residues. Trimming removed 1 base from V and 2 bases from J, with 15 bases in between. CDR3 protein: CASSLGTGTFAYEQYF. The CDR3 DNA is TGTGCCAGCAGCTTAGGAACAGGGACTTTTGCCTACGAGCAGTACTTC.

The rearrangement uses TRBV7-6 and TRBJ1-4; 9 positions match TRBD1. CDR3 length: 15 amino acids. V shed 3 bases and J 5 bases; nucleotides not matched to a gene: 4. Germline values: CDR1 SGHVS, CDR2 FNYEAQ. CDR3 DNA sequence: TGTGCCAGCAGCTTCGGCGGACAGGGGAATGAAAAACTGTTTTTT. It specifies CASSFGGQGNEKLFF.